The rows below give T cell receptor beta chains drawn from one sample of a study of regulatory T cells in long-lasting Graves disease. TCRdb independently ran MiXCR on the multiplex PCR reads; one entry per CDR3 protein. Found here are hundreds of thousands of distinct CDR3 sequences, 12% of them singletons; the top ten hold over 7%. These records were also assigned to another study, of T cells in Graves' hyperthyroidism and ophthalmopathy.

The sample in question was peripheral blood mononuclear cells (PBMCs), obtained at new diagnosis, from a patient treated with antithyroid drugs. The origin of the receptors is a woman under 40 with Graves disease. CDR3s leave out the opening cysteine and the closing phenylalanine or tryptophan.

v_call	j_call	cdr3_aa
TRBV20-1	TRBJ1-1	SANPGHPRNTEAF
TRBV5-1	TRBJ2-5	ASSKDGETQY
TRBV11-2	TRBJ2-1	ASSLGPGQGTYNEQF
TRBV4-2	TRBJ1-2	ASSQDRGSGPYGYT
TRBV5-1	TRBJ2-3	ASSTGQGGTDTQY
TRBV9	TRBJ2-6	ASRREGSGANVLT
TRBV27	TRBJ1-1	ASSLLGVNTEAF
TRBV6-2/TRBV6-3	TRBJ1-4	ASTRRRNEKLF
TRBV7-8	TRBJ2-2	ASSLEGGVDTGELF
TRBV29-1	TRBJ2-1	SVAGTPKANEQF
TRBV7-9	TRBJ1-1	ASSLERI
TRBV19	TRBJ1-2	ASSIEERVDNYGYT
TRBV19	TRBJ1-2	ASSIGRIGYGYT
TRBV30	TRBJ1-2	AWNLDRGEGYT
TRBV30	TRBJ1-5	AWSLNQGQPQH
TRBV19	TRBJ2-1	ASTAGGFYNEQF
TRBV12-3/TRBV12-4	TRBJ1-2	ASSLYGENGYT
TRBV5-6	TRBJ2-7	ASSRARSLYEQY
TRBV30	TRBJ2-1	AGNIGGYNEQF
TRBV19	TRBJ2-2	ASSIDRGTGELF
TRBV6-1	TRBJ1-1	ASSRLLAEAF
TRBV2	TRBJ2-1	ASRLRGTASFEQF
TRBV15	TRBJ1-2	ATSSRGFKGYT
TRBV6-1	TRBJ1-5	ASNPYQGDNQPQH
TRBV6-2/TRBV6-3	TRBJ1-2	ASRKQGSDGYT
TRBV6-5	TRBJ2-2	ASSYVGTGGTGELF
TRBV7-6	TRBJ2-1	ASSLDYNSYNEQF
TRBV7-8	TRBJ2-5	ASSPRGKTQY
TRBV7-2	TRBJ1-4	ASSAGTMGEKLF
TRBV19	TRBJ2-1	ASTPRLAGSNEQF
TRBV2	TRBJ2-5	ASRVETQY
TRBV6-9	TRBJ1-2	ASSYVRAGGYT
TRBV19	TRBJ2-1	ASSRWGDSYNEQF
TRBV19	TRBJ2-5	ASSRGRSETQY
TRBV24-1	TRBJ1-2	ATSVNRNYGYT
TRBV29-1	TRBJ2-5	SVGGGSEGTQY
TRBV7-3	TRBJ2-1	ASSPDRVNNEQF
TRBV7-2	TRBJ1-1	ASSPRGTLLQEAF
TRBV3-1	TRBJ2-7	ASSPQGREQY
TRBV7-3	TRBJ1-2	ASSIPEEGRVPRGYT
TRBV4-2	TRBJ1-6	ASSQDLKPSPLH
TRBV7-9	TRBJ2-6	ATKSGSGANVLT
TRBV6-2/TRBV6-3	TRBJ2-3	ASSRAGPSGADTQY
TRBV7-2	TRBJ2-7	ASSLLYYEQY